Described below is a single T cell receptor (beta chain) sequence and its context. As yet, its antigen is unknown. RNA was extracted and reverse transcribed into cDNA as the sequencing template. Generated by immunoSEQ multiplex PCR, the TCRdb table keeps only in-frame clones and is missing some. The sample comprises roughly 92,000 clones, around 71% of which are singletons, and approximately 15% rests with the top ten. As to treatment: oral pan-JAK inhibitor, 5-10 mg twice daily. The sample comes from a study of CD8+ T cells in alopecia areata. The study's findings and limits: Among the top 100, expanded CD8+ clones were significantly decreased by tofacitinib, as was scalp clonality. Scalp sequencing captures resident alphabeta T cells of normal skin too.

CDR1 and CDR2 from the germline V gene are LGHNA and YSLEER. This CDR3 is built from 18 residues. V lost 4 bases, J lost 5 bases, and 12 bases stayed unmatched. This clonotype was sampled from a human donor with alopecia areata. This sequence joins TRBV4-3 and TRBJ1-6, with TRBD1 matching 9 bases. Source: CD8+ T cells sorted from blood, taken at approximately week 44, from a patient treated with tofacitinib. The DNA for the CDR3 is TGCGCCAGCAGCCTCTCGGCGGGGACAGGGAGGGATAATTCACCCCTCCACTTT. Encoded protein: CASSLSAGTGRDNSPLHF.